These 8 T cell receptor beta chains came from one sample sequenced in a study of tumor-infiltrating lymphocytes in primary liver carcinoma. Blood RNA originated from unsorted whole blood, with germline DNA additionally extracted. With a constant-region primer, TCR beta cDNA was made from 400 to 550 ng of total RNA. Slightly modified ARM-PCR, run as three nested multiplex PCR rounds, produced the TCR beta libraries. Primers for the first two PCR rounds were TRBV1-TRBV30 forward primers and a C-beta reverse primer (roughly 10 cycles per round). TCRdb processed the multiplex PCR reads anew with MiXCR; each CDR3 protein has one entry. The repertoire includes 180,000 or so distinct CDR3 sequences, roughly 60% of them detected once, and approximately 68% sits in the top ten. Sequenced sample: peripheral blood. These receptor sequences come from a man aged 35 to 55 with primary liver carcinoma and hepatitis B virus infection.

The chain couples TRBV4-2 to TRBJ2-2; a weak D match, TRBD2 (5 bases). Germline CDR1 reads LGHNA; CDR2 reads YNFKEQ. Trimming stripped 0 bases from V and 0 bases from J, with 8 bases between. This CDR3 spans 16 amino acids. For the CDR3, the DNA is TGTGCCAGCAGCCAAGAACTAGGTACGAACACCGGGGAGCTGTTTTTT. Its protein is CASSQELGTNTGELFF.

The table lists this clonotype with a few counts. Given a much more abundant clone one base away, this may be a read error. The chain carries TRBV11-2 and TRBJ2-3; no firm D call. In germline, CDR1 is SGHAT, CDR2 FQNNGV. The CDR3 totals 15 residues. The CDR3 loop is CARSLAAHLKGTQYF. DNA for the CDR3: TGTGCCCGCAGCTTAGCCGCACACCTGAAAGGGACGCAGTATTTT.

In regard to this clonotype: One junction end disagrees with the germline gene, perhaps due to a read error. This chain links TRBV20-1 with TRBJ2-7; D is ambiguous. CDR1 DFQATT and CDR2 SNEGSKA come from the germline V gene (reference sequence). The CDR3 contains 11 residues. CDR3 loop: CSARDIDERYF. The CDR3 DNA sequence: TGCAGTGCTAGAGATATTGACGAGCGGTACTTC.

As for this clonotype: An end of the junction does not agree with germline; a read error may underlie this. This chain links TRBV11-2 with TRBJ2-7, with D perhaps given as TRBD1 or TRBD2 (5 bases each). CDR1 and CDR2 from the germline V gene are SGHAT and FQNNGV. This CDR3 spans 16 amino acids. CDR3 bases: TGTACCAGCAGCCCGCGAGTGGGACCCAACTCCTACGAGCAGTACTTC. Protein: CTSSPRVGPNSYEQYF.

CDR3 nucleotide sequence: TGCGCCAGCAGCCGGGACTTGAACACCGGGGAGCTGTTTTTT. It codes for CASSRDLNTGELFF. This chain connects TRBV5-1 to TRBJ2-2; maybe TRBD2 (6 bases). In germline, CDR1 is SGHRS, CDR2 YFSETQ. The V end was cut by 4 bases, the J end by 1 base, with 8 bases between. This CDR3 is built from 14 residues.

The rearrangement joins TRBV7-8 to TRBJ2-7, with D tentatively TRBD1 (6 bases). CDR3 length equals 11 residues. V gave up 8 bases and J gave up 5 bases, with 10 bases separating them. Germline V lookup: CDR1 SGHVS, CDR2 FQNEAQ. Here the CDR3 reads CASGRGDEQYF. DNA for the CDR3: TGTGCCAGCGGCAGGGGTGACGAGCAGTACTTC.

With respect to this clonotype: The junction does not match germline at one end; this may be a read error. V usage is TRBV11-2 and J usage is TRBJ2-1; the D gene could be TRBD1 or TRBD2 (6 bases each). Germline V gene lookup returns CDR1 SGHAT and CDR2 FQNNGV. The CDR3 is 11 amino acids. The CDR3 region has the DNA TGTGACAGTAGGCCGCGGGACAAAGTGGTCTTC. This encodes CDSRPRDKVVF. Based on the CDR3 plus reference TRBV11-2 and TRBJ2-1, the full variable domain is EAGVAQSPRYKIIEKRQSVAFWCNPISGHATLYWYQQILGQGPKLLIQFQNNGVVDDSQLPKDRFSAERLKGVDSTLKIQPAKLEDSAVYLCDSRPRDKVVFGPGTRLTVL.

This clonotype was seen a few times. The chain carries TRBV6-1 and TRBJ1-2, with a tentative D call TRBD1 (5 bases). Germline CDR1 MNHNS, CDR2 SASEGT. The CDR3 has 14 amino acids. V lost 4 bases and J lost 6, with 15 bases in between. Here the CDR3 reads CASSVTGARDGYTF. The CDR3 coding sequence is TGTGCCAGCAGTGTGACCGGGGCCCGGGATGGCTACACCTTC.